This T cell receptor beta chain was sequenced for a study of blood T cell repertoires in COVID-19. Overall study context: Sources were T cells, B-cell-depleted T cells, or PBMCs; the material itself was cDNA or gDNA.

The protocol was immunoSEQ multiplex PCR, while the TCRdb copy is restricted to in-frame clones and leaves out a portion. The table includes fewer than 65,000 clones, about nine tenths detected once. The germline V gene has CDR1 SGHDT and CDR2 YYEEEE. There are 17 residues in the CDR3. V lost 6 bases to trimming and J lost 2 bases; unmatched junction nucleotides: 17. Source material: peripheral blood. This chain links TRBV5-6 with TRBJ2-7; TRBD1 agrees at 7 bases. The clonotype originates from a woman aged 55-69 years with active or convalescent COVID-19. The CDR3 nucleotides are TGTGCCAGCATCCGGGACAGCCCAATTTGGGGAGCCTACGAGCAGTACTTC. This codes for CASIRDSPIWGAYEQYF.